Below are 3 T cell receptor beta chains sequenced from a single sample in a study of blood T cell repertoires in COVID-19. Assay: immunoSEQ multiplex PCR; the TCRdb copy retains only in-frame clones and omits some. The sample contains 150,000 to 200,000 clones, about 86% of which appear only once. Material: peripheral blood. These receptors came from a man in his forties or fifties with active or convalescent COVID-19.

This chain connects TRBV6-5 to TRBJ2-1, with 7 bases identical to TRBD2. The CDR3 is made up of 16 amino acids. The V segment lost 1 base and the J segment 0 bases; nucleotides outside the gene matches: 3. In germline, CDR1 is MNHEY, CDR2 SVGAGI. CDR3: CASSYFGLDSYNEQFF. The CDR3 DNA is TGTGCCAGCAGTTACTTTGGACTAGACTCCTACAATGAGCAGTTCTTC.

V is TRBV6-5 and J is TRBJ2-7; 8 bases are a match to TRBD2. Germline V gene sequence: CDR1 MNHEY, CDR2 SVGAGI. V lost 4 bases and J lost 1; bases outside the gene matches: 3. The CDR3 covers 14 residues. The CDR3: CASSLGGGSYEQYF. DNA for the CDR3: TGTGCCAGCAGTTTGGGCGGGGGGTCCTACGAGCAGTACTTC.

This chain links TRBV3-1 (or the pseudogene TRBV3-2) with TRBJ2-7; TRBD2 agrees at 11 bases. Trimming removed 8 bases from V and 2 bases from J; junction bases left unmatched: 8. The CDR3 runs to 15 residues. From germline, CDR1 is LGHDT and CDR2 YNNKEL (reference sequence). In DNA form, the CDR3 reads TGTGCCAGCCGACCTACTAGCGGGAGTCCCTACGAGCAGTACTTC. Its translation: CASRPTSGSPYEQYF.